The 7 T cell receptor beta chains reported below all come from one sample, sequenced in a study of cytomegalovirus exposure and HLA in healthy donors. The PCR used 60 Vbeta and 13 Jbeta primers. Using immunoSEQ multiplex PCR, the repertoire was profiled, and TCRdb retains in-frame clones only, with some absent. The table lists about 210,000 clones, around 78% of them singletons. Source material: PBMCs. The receptors shown here come from a young woman in good health and CMV-seropositive.

The genes are TRBV5-1 and TRBJ2-1; 14 bases align to TRBD2. V shed 2 bases and J 5 bases; nucleotides not matched to a gene: 6. Per the germline V gene, CDR1 is SGHRS and CDR2 is YFSETQ. The CDR3 has 17 amino acids. The CDR3 reads CASSLGLAGGKNNEQFF. The DNA of the CDR3 is TGCGCCAGCAGCTTAGGACTAGCGGGGGGAAAAAACAATGAGCAGTTCTTC. The entire variable domain, with the rest obtained from reference TRBV5-1 and TRBJ2-1, is as follows: KAGVTQTPRYLIKTRGQQVTLSCSPISGHRSVSWYQQTPGQGLQFLFEYFSETQRNKGNFPGRFSGRQFSNSRSEMNVSTLELGDSALYLCASSLGLAGGKNNEQFFGPGTRLTVL.

This chain connects TRBV9 to TRBJ2-3, with 9 bases matching TRBD2. There are 18 residues in the CDR3. With V trimmed by 0 bases and J by 5 bases, 13 bases remained unmatched. CDR1 and CDR2 (germline): SGDLS, YYNGEE. The chain's CDR3 is CASSVAMGLAGAGDTQYF. The CDR3 DNA reads TGTGCCAGCAGCGTAGCAATGGGATTAGCGGGAGCGGGAGATACGCAGTATTTT. Combining the CDR3 with reference TRBV9 and TRBJ2-3 gives the whole variable domain DSGVTQTPKHLITATGQRVTLRCSPRSGDLSVYWYQQSLDQGLQFLIQYYNGEERAKGNILERFSAQQFPDLHSELNLSSLELGDSALYFCASSVAMGLAGAGDTQYFGPGTRLTVL.

This clone showed up just a few times. The chain carries TRBV30 and TRBJ2-7; 11 positions match TRBD2. The CDR3 runs to 13 residues. The ends lost 6 bases at V and 5 bases at J; junction bases unmatched: 6. Per germline, CDR1 GTSNPN and CDR2 SVGIG (reference sequence). CDR3 protein: CACLGTSGHEQYF. DNA for the CDR3: TGTGCCTGCCTCGGGACTAGCGGACACGAGCAGTACTTC. Drawing the rest from reference TRBV30 and TRBJ2-7, the complete variable domain is SQTIHQWPATLVQPVGSPLSLECTVEGTSNPNLYWYRQAAGRGLQLLFYSVGIGQISSEVPQNLSASRPQDRQFILSSKKLLLSDSGFYLCACLGTSGHEQYFGPGTRLTVT.

The rearrangement links TRBV4-1 to TRBJ1-4, with 7 bases that match TRBD1. With V trimmed by 2 bases and J by 4 bases, 7 bases remained unmatched. This CDR3 is built from 16 residues. Germline V CDR1 and CDR2: MGHRA, YSYEKL. The CDR3 spells CASSQLRGPGNEKLFF. Here the CDR3 DNA reads TGCGCCAGCAGCCAACTTAGGGGGCCGGGTAATGAAAAACTGTTTTTT.

In its sample, this clone was seen once. CDR3 nucleotide sequence: TGTGCCAGCAGACGTTCTACTGGGGCCAACGTCCTGACTTTC. It yields the protein CASRRSTGANVLTF. V usage is TRBV27 and J usage is TRBJ2-6; D gene unclear. CDR3 length: 14 residues. The germline V gene has CDR1 MNHEY and CDR2 SMNVEV (reference sequence). V gave up 6 bases and J gave up 2 bases, with 8 bases separating them.

The chain uses TRBV28 and TRBJ1-1, with D hard to call. This CDR3 region has 13 residues. Germline CDR1 reads MDHEN; CDR2 reads SYDVKM. V lost 7 bases and J 4 bases, leaving 13 bases between the germline ends. CDR3 residues: CASTWRGLTEAFF. Written as DNA, the CDR3 is TGTGCCAGCACCTGGCGTGGGCTCACTGAAGCTTTCTTT.

V and J are TRBV28 and TRBJ1-1; D unclear. CDR1 is MDHEN and CDR2 is SYDVKM in the germline V gene. CDR3 size: 14 residues. The V gene lost 6 bases and the J gene lost 1 base, with 12 bases spanning the gap. CDR3 sequence reads: CASRRAGGNTEAFF. As DNA, the CDR3 is TGTGCCAGCAGGAGGGCGGGTGGGAACACTGAAGCTTTCTTT.